These 13 T cell receptor beta chains were sequenced from one sample in a study of cytomegalovirus exposure and HLA in healthy donors. Here immunoSEQ multiplex PCR was the method, and the copy in TCRdb shows in-frame clones only, minus some. The sample shows roughly 270,000 clones, roughly 90% of them seen only once. Material for sequencing was PBMCs. The receptors originated from a young woman in good health and CMV-seronegative.

V is TRBV6-1 and J is TRBJ1-1; 7 nucleotides line up with TRBD1. V trimming: 4 bases; J trimming: 11 bases; junction bases outside the gene matches: 10. Germline loops: CDR1 MNHNS, CDR2 SASEGT. The CDR3 is 13 amino acids. CDR3 in DNA: TGTGCCAGCAGTGGAGGGGGACAGTTCGCGGCTTTCTTT. Protein sequence: CASSGGGQFAAFF.

This clone was detected a few times. This rearrangement joins TRBV27 to TRBJ1-1; weak D call: TRBD1 (5 bases). Germline loops: CDR1 MNHEY, CDR2 SMNVEV (reference sequence). The CDR3 is 13 amino acids. Trimming took 5 bases from V and 4 from J, leaving 11 bases between them. CDR3 sequence (DNA): TGTGCCAGCAGTCGCCCGGGGGGCACTGAAGCTTTCTTT. Its protein is CASSRPGGTEAFF.

V is TRBV9 and J is TRBJ2-7; weak D call: TRBD2 (6 bases). Germline V gene lookup returns CDR1 SGDLS and CDR2 YYNGEE. The CDR3 has 16 residues. The V end was cut by 0 bases, the J end by 6 bases, with 19 bases between. Here the CDR3 DNA reads TGTGCCAGCAGCGTAGAGGGCGGTGGAGGGGTCCTCGAGCAGTACTTC. This sequence encodes CASSVEGGGGVLEQYF.

V gene TRBV4-3 combines with J gene TRBJ1-4; perhaps TRBD1 as D (6 bases). V lost 4 bases and J 1 base, leaving 10 bases between the germline ends. Germline CDR1 and CDR2: LGHNA and YSLEER. The CDR3 has 15 residues. The CDR3 is CASSPSQGTNEKLFF. The CDR3 nucleotides are TGCGCCAGCAGCCCGTCACAGGGAACTAATGAAAAACTGTTTTTT.

This sequence joins TRBV5-1 and TRBJ1-3, with D possibly matching TRBD1 (5 bases). This CDR3 comprises 16 residues. Germline lookup yields CDR1 SGHRS and CDR2 YFSETQ. V lost 0 bases, J lost 0 bases, and 10 bases lay in between. CDR3 bases: TGCGCCAGCAGCTTGGCGGACACTCTCTCTGGAAACACCATATATTTT. It codes for CASSLADTLSGNTIYF.

V is TRBV7-9 and J is TRBJ2-1; 9 bases line up with TRBD2. This CDR3 has 16 amino acids. In germline, CDR1 is SEHNR, CDR2 FQNEAQ (reference sequence). J gave up 8 bases and V 4 bases, and 12 bases lay outside the gene matches. The CDR3 spells CASSSLGGRAVDEQFF. CDR3 nucleotides: TGTGCCAGCAGCTCCCTTGGCGGGAGGGCGGTCGATGAGCAGTTCTTC.

J is TRBJ1-1 and V is TRBV7-9, with a possible D match to TRBD1 (6 bases). The CDR3 length is 14 residues. V lost 3 bases, J lost 7 bases, and 15 bases lay in between. The germline CDR1 and CDR2 sequences are SEHNR and FQNEAQ (reference sequence). The DNA for the CDR3 is TGTGCCAGCAGCTTCCCCAGACAGGCAAATGAAGCTTTCTTT. Its translation: CASSFPRQANEAFF.

The chain employs TRBV19 and TRBJ2-1, with TRBD1 matching over 7 bases. Germline lookup yields CDR1 LNHDA and CDR2 SQIVND (reference sequence). The CDR3 consists of 15 residues. With 6 bases clipped from V and 4 bases from J, the junction kept 9 bases outside the gene matches. CDR3 in DNA: TGTGCCAGTAGATTCCCCGGGACAGATTACAATGAGCAGTTCTTC. Its protein product is CASRFPGTDYNEQFF.

The V and J genes are TRBV12-5 and TRBJ2-1; no reliable D call. CDR3 size: 12 residues. V lost 4 bases and J 8 bases, leaving 9 bases between the germline ends. CDR1 is LGHNT and CDR2 is FRNRAP in the germline V gene. CDR3 bases: TGTGCTAGTGGTTCTCTATCGGATGAGCAGTTCTTC. Protein: CASGSLSDEQFF.

The chain recombines TRBV7-2 with TRBJ2-7; 13 positions match TRBD2. Germline CDR1 and CDR2: SGHTA and FQGNSA. The CDR3 is 16 residues long. The ends lost 4 bases at V and 6 bases at J; junction bases unmatched: 9. The chain's CDR3 is CASSSTTSGRAGEQYF. CDR3 nucleotides: TGTGCCAGCAGCTCTACAACTAGCGGGAGGGCCGGCGAGCAGTACTTC. The variable domain in full, completed from reference TRBV7-2 and TRBJ2-7, reads GAGVSQSPSNKVTEKGKDVELRCDPISGHTALYWYRQSLGQGLEFLIYFQGNSAPDKSGLPSDRFSAERTGGSVSTLTIQRTQQEDSAVYLCASSSTTSGRAGEQYFGPGTRLTVT.

The chain joins TRBV5-1 to TRBJ2-3, with D maybe TRBD1 (6 bases). Looked up from germline, CDR1 is SGHRS and CDR2 is YFSETQ. Trimming left V 2 bases short and J 0 bases short, with 10 bases between. There are 15 residues in the CDR3. As DNA, the CDR3 is TGCGCCAGCAGCTTCCTACAGGGCAGCACAGATACGCAGTATTTT. It yields the protein CASSFLQGSTDTQYF.

The V and J genes are TRBV5-1 and TRBJ2-7; no definite D call. This CDR3 is 13 amino acids long. Germline V gives CDR1 SGHRS, CDR2 YFSETQ. Between the trimmed V and J ends, which lost 2 bases and 3 bases, there was a span of 9 bases. The CDR3 here is CASSFGSYYEQYF. DNA of the CDR3: TGCGCCAGCAGCTTCGGGTCTTACTACGAGCAGTACTTC.

V is TRBV7-3 and J is TRBJ2-1, with 11 bases matching TRBD2. CDR1 is SGHTA and CDR2 is FQGTGA in the germline V gene. The CDR3 contains 16 residues. J was trimmed by 8 bases and V by 1 base; bases with no gene match: 7. The DNA for the CDR3 is TGTGCCAGCAGCTTAAAACTAGCGGGAGCTATCGATGAGCAGTTCTTC. Translation gives CASSLKLAGAIDEQFF.